The 25 T cell receptor beta chains below all came from one sample that was sequenced in a study of blood T cell repertoires in COVID-19. Clones were read by immunoSEQ multiplex PCR, and TCRdb kept only the in-frame ones, dropping some. Altogether 250,000 to 300,000 clones are present, 82% being singletons, with the ten largest covering roughly 3.1%. Material: peripheral blood. All receptors derive from a woman under 30 with acute or convalescent COVID-19.

CDR3 coding DNA: TGCGCCAGCAGTTTAGCGGAGCACAATGAGCAGTTCTTC. Its protein product is CASSLAEHNEQFF. V gene TRBV4-1 combines with J gene TRBJ2-1, with D perhaps TRBD2 (6 bases). The CDR3 totals 13 residues. Trimming took 6 bases from V and 5 from J, leaving 11 bases between them. Per the germline V gene, CDR1 is MGHRA and CDR2 is YSYEKL.

In this sample, this clone turned up a few times. J is TRBJ2-2 and V is TRBV25-1, with 8 bases that match TRBD2. V lost 6 bases to trimming and J lost 4 bases; unmatched junction nucleotides: 7. This CDR3 spans 15 amino acids. Per the germline V gene, CDR1 is MGHDK and CDR2 is SYGVNS. The DNA of the CDR3 is TGTGCCAGCAGCTCGGGGGGGCTCGGCACCGGGGAGCTGTTTTTT. Protein product: CASSSGGLGTGELFF.

This chain uses TRBV10-3 with TRBJ1-1; D is ambiguous. The germline CDR1 and CDR2 sequences are ENHRY and SYGVKD. The CDR3 sequence is 13 residues long. Trimming left V 2 bases short and J 5 bases short, with 9 bases between. CDR3 residues: CAISEEVRTEAFF. The DNA for the CDR3 is TGTGCCATCAGTGAGGAGGTTAGGACTGAAGCTTTCTTT.

V is TRBV27 and J is TRBJ1-5; TRBD1 matches 8 bases. Per the germline V gene, CDR1 is MNHEY and CDR2 is SMNVEV (reference sequence). V shed 6 bases and J 3 bases; nucleotides not matched to a gene: 13. The CDR3 loop spans 17 amino acids. CDR3 DNA sequence: TGTGCCAGCAGCTCATGGGGGGGACAGGACCACAATCAGCCCCAGCATTTT. Its translation: CASSSWGGQDHNQPQHF.

This chain uses TRBV7-2 with TRBJ2-7; 12 bases line up with TRBD2. This CDR3 comprises 17 residues. V lost 5 bases to trimming and J lost 5 bases; unmatched junction nucleotides: 13. Germline assignment: CDR1 SGHTA and CDR2 FQGNSA. Here the CDR3 DNA reads TGTGCCAGCAGCCCCCGGGTGTGGACTAGCGGGACCCACGAGCAGTACTTC. This gives the protein CASSPRVWTSGTHEQYF.

V is TRBV6-5 and J is TRBJ1-2; no reliable D call. In germline, CDR1 is MNHEY, CDR2 SVGAGI. V was shortened by 7 bases and J by 0 bases, with 15 bases between the two germline ends. This CDR3 has 15 residues. CDR3 DNA sequence: TGTGCCAGCAAATTACAGCCGATTACTAACTATGGCTACACCTTC. Its protein is CASKLQPITNYGYTF.

This clone was picked up one time. The genes are TRBV28 and TRBJ2-5, with 7 bases that match TRBD1. The CDR3 sequence is 14 residues long. Germline CDR1 MDHEN, CDR2 SYDVKM. Unmatched junction bases numbered 10, after V lost 7 bases and J lost 5 bases. In DNA, the CDR3 is TGTGCCAGCACTATAGGAGTGACAGGGGAGACCCAGTACTTC. Amino acids: CASTIGVTGETQYF.

The chain couples TRBV3-1 (or the pseudogene TRBV3-2) to TRBJ2-1; no definite D call. This CDR3 is 15 amino acids long. CDR1 is LGHDT and CDR2 is YNNKEL in the germline V gene (reference sequence). Trimming cost V 4 bases and J 6 bases, with 16 bases left between them. In nucleotides, the CDR3 is TGTGCCAGCAGCCTCTTATGGGCAGGTTCCAATGAGCAGTTCTTC. This sequence encodes CASSLLWAGSNEQFF.

This clone has only one observation. The chain carries TRBV9 and TRBJ2-3; the D gene is possibly TRBD1 (6 bases). The V gene's germline CDR1 is SGDLS and CDR2 YYNGEE. V lost 0 bases, J lost 2 bases, and 13 bases lay in between. CDR3 length: 16 amino acids. The CDR3 region has the DNA TGTGCCAGCAGCGTAGAAGGGGGAAGACTCACAGATACGCAGTATTTT. Translating gives CASSVEGGRLTDTQYF.

V gene TRBV15 combines with J gene TRBJ2-7; a weak D match, TRBD1 (6 bases). CDR1 is LNHNV, CDR2 YYDKDF, per germline (reference sequence). V was shortened by 5 bases and J by 0 bases, with 14 bases between the two germline ends. The CDR3 spans 15 residues. CDR3 nucleotide sequence: TGTGCCACCAGCCAAGAGAGACAGGCCTCCTACGAGCAGTACTTC. Translated, it gives CATSQERQASYEQYF.

The chain has TRBV11-2 and TRBJ1-3; the D is unclear. CDR1 is SGHAT and CDR2 is FQNNGV in the germline V gene. This CDR3 has 11 residues. The V end lost 5 bases, the J end lost 7 bases, and 6 bases lay between the germline ends. CDR3 sequence: CASSPANTIYF. In DNA form, the CDR3 reads TGTGCCAGCAGCCCCGCGAACACCATATATTTT. Looking up the rest from reference TRBV11-2 and TRBJ1-3 gives the full variable domain: EAGVAQSPRYKIIEKRQSVAFWCNPISGHATLYWYQQILGQGPKLLIQFQNNGVVDDSQLPKDRFSAERLKGVDSTLKIQPAKLEDSAVYLCASSPANTIYFGEGSWLTVV.

The V gene is TRBV14, the J gene TRBJ2-1; unclear D gene. Germline CDR1 is SGHDN and CDR2 is FVKESK. The CDR3 runs 15 residues. The V end lost 0 bases, the J end lost 7 bases, and 13 bases lay between the germline ends. The CDR3 DNA reads TGTGCCAGCAGCCAAGATGGTAGGAGTAGGAATGAGCAGTTCTTC. Translating gives CASSQDGRSRNEQFF.

The chain couples TRBV5-1 to TRBJ1-6; 8 positions agree with TRBD1. With V trimmed by 4 bases and J by 11 bases, 8 bases remained unmatched. Germline values: CDR1 SGHRS, CDR2 YFSETQ. The CDR3 spans 14 residues. CDR3 in amino acids: CASSPDRGRAPLHF. CDR3 coding DNA: TGCGCCAGCAGCCCTGACAGGGGAAGAGCACCCCTCCACTTT.

The chain uses TRBV5-1 and TRBJ2-2, with D maybe TRBD2 (7 bases). This CDR3 contains 17 residues. Germline lookup yields CDR1 SGHRS and CDR2 YFSETQ. V was clipped by 1 base and J by 4 bases, with 17 bases between them. The CDR3 DNA follows: TGCGCCAGCAGCTTGAACTCCGGGGGCGGGGGCACCGGGGAGCTGTTTTTT. Its protein is CASSLNSGGGGTGELFF.

V gene TRBV18 combines with J gene TRBJ1-3, with D hard to call. This CDR3 is 16 amino acids long. Germline CDR1 is KGHSH and CDR2 is LQKENI. The V and J ends lost 2 bases and 0 bases respectively, with 11 bases between them. The CDR3 nucleotides are TGTGCCAGCTCACCAGGGTCGGGGTCCTCTGGAAACACCATATATTTT. It codes for CASSPGSGSSGNTIYF.

The chain recombines TRBV2 with TRBJ2-7; TRBD1 matches 10 bases. The CDR3 extends over 15 amino acids. With V trimmed by 6 bases and J by 5 bases, 10 bases remained unmatched. Per germline, CDR1 SNHLY and CDR2 FYNNEI. The CDR3 region is CASSGWDRGPHEQYF. CDR3 nucleotide sequence: TGTGCCAGCAGCGGCTGGGACAGGGGACCCCACGAGCAGTACTTC.

To note about this clone: Other DNA sequences in the same sample also yield this CDR3. The chain employs TRBV6-5 and TRBJ2-1, with TRBD2 as a possible D gene (6 bases). Looked up from germline, CDR1 is MNHEY and CDR2 is SVGAGI. The V end was cut by 6 bases, the J end by 8 bases, with 8 bases between. This CDR3 comprises 11 residues. CDR3 coding DNA: TGTGCCAGCAGACTAGCAGATGAGCAGTTCTTC. It yields the protein CASRLADEQFF.

J is TRBJ2-1 and V is TRBV7-3, with a tentative D call TRBD2 (5 bases). V lost 1 base and J lost 0, with 13 bases in between. CDR3 length equals 17 residues. Germline lookup yields CDR1 SGHTA and CDR2 FQGTGA. Here the CDR3 reads CASSLNRGPSSYNEQFF. CDR3 bases: TGTGCCAGCAGCTTAAATCGCGGGCCTAGCTCCTACAATGAGCAGTTCTTC.

The chain couples TRBV7-9 to TRBJ2-1, with 13 bases fitting TRBD2. In germline, CDR1 is SEHNR, CDR2 FQNEAQ (reference sequence). V gave up 1 base and J gave up 7 bases; unmatched junction bases: 7. The CDR3 totals 17 residues. CDR3 residues: CASSLGGLAGRENEQFF. The CDR3 DNA reads TGTGCCAGCAGCTTAGGGGGACTAGCGGGGAGAGAGAATGAGCAGTTCTTC.

The genes are TRBV30 and TRBJ1-1; a possible D gene is TRBD1 (6 bases). The germline V and J ends were trimmed by 4 bases and 5 bases, with 14 bases remaining between them. Germline CDR1 GTSNPN, CDR2 SVGIG (reference sequence). This CDR3 is built from 13 residues. CDR3 region: CAWTRGVETEAFF. The CDR3 coding sequence is TGTGCCTGGACCAGGGGAGTTGAGACTGAAGCTTTCTTT.

This clone was counted only a few times. The rearrangement joins TRBV6-5 to TRBJ2-2; D is uncertain. Germline values: CDR1 MNHEY, CDR2 SVGAGI. The CDR3 loop spans 12 amino acids. Trimming shortened V by 2 bases and J by 5 bases, and 3 bases separated the two germline ends. CDR3 bases: TGTGCCAGCAGTTACCTTACCGGGGAGCTGTTTTTT. Residues: CASSYLTGELFF.

The V gene is TRBV9, the J gene TRBJ2-1, with 13 positions matching TRBD2. Germline values: CDR1 SGDLS, CDR2 YYNGEE. This CDR3 is built from 17 residues. V lost 3 bases and J lost 3; bases outside the gene matches: 6. DNA of the CDR3: TGTGCCAGCAGCGAGACCGGACTAGCGGGAGTCTACAATGAGCAGTTCTTC. Its translation is CASSETGLAGVYNEQFF. Supplemented by reference TRBV9 and TRBJ2-1, the full variable domain reads DSGVTQTPKHLITATGQRVTLRCSPRSGDLSVYWYQQSLDQGLQFLIQYYNGEERAKGNILERFSAQQFPDLHSELNLSSLELGDSALYFCASSETGLAGVYNEQFFGPGTRLTVL.

This sequence joins TRBV5-1 and TRBJ1-2; D is ambiguous. CDR3 length: 15 amino acids. Germline V gene data show CDR1 as SGHRS and CDR2 as YFSETQ. With 0 bases removed from V and 0 bases from J, the gap between germline ends came to 9 bases. The CDR3 protein is CASSLVPGANYGYTF. CDR3 bases: TGCGCCAGCAGCTTGGTGCCAGGTGCTAACTATGGCTACACCTTC.

This chain joins TRBV27 and TRBJ2-5; TRBD1 might be the D (6 bases). The CDR3 is 15 amino acids. Germline values: CDR1 MNHEY, CDR2 SMNVEV (reference sequence). Trimming took off 3 bases at V and 3 bases at J, with 14 bases between the two ends. CDR3 loop: CASSFIQGPKETQYF. DNA for the CDR3: TGTGCCAGCAGTTTCATACAGGGCCCTAAAGAGACCCAGTACTTC.

The chain uses TRBV28 and TRBJ1-2; D is ambiguous. The CDR3 consists of 13 residues. The V end was cut by 6 bases, the J end by 5 bases, with 13 bases between. Germline values: CDR1 MDHEN, CDR2 SYDVKM. This CDR3 reads CASRHQSGYGYTF. CDR3 nucleotides: TGTGCCAGCAGACATCAGTCGGGATATGGCTACACCTTC.